This T cell receptor (beta chain) was captured in a study of metastatic and nonmetastatic thyroid tumors. Study information: Where malignant and benign thyroid patients were concerned, repertoires were compared across blood and tumor or nodule tissue.

With MiXCR, TCRdb reprocessed the PCR reads. The repertoire holds around 28,000 clones, with 10% to 15% as singletons. Each patient came to thyroid surgery without any prior treatment (of any kind). Germline V gene data show CDR1 as SGDLS and CDR2 as YYNGEE. Trimming took off 0 bases at V and 0 bases at J, with 13 bases between the two ends. This CDR3 has 16 residues. In this sample, this clone turned up many times. Sequencing input: blood. The receptor was isolated from a female donor with papillary thyroid cancer or a benign thyroid nodule (not recorded which). Some clones in this sample may be carry-over from other donors' samples. The chain recombines TRBV9 with TRBJ2-7; D is uncertain. CDR3 sequence (DNA): TGTGCCAGCAGCGTAGGGCCGGAGACAAACTCCTACGAGCAGTACTTC. It is translated as CASSVGPETNSYEQYF. Looking up the rest from reference TRBV9 and TRBJ2-7 gives the full variable domain: DSGVTQTPKHLITATGQRVTLRCSPRSGDLSVYWYQQSLDQGLQFLIQYYNGEERAKGNILERFSAQQFPDLHSELNLSSLELGDSALYFCASSVGPETNSYEQYFGPGTRLTVT.